This TCR beta chain was identified in a study of shared clonotypes between healthy human individuals (TCRdb year 2020). Regarding the study in general: The cohort comprised two women and three men aged 18 to 49 years. For each donor, CD4 naive and CD4 memory were each given three plates, CD8 naive was given two plates, and CD8 memory was given one plate. To estimate repertoire size and how much clonotype sharing occurs between individuals, the study deeply sequenced the blood TCR repertoires of 4 to 6 healthy adults. To increase sequencing depth and limit assay-specific biases, different laboratories used diverse techniques to prepare libraries and sequence TCR repertoires. Each donor's leukapheresis produced roughly between roughly 0.85 and 9.5 billion PBMCs.

This clone was recorded only once. Its antigen remains undetermined. Qualities for individual bases were not recorded, and no much larger clone is one base off. The research as a whole found: Rarefaction of sorted-subset datasets indicated incomplete sequencing despite the large sequencing depth. Pairwise subsampling indicated that sequencing depth was expected to affect the degree of clonotype sharing among donors. Because the study included a small number of donors, the genetic and exposure-history diversity represented was limited. Only blood was sampled, and tissue TCR repertoires likely differ from those in blood. Across a few donors, approximately 5% of naive CD4, approximately 3.6% of naive CD8, 2.3% of memory CD4, and 0.4% of memory CD8 clonotypes were shared. Compared with non-shared clonotypes, the clonotypes found in all four sorted-subset donors had higher generation probabilities. Naive subsets generally had larger estimated clonotype richness than memory subsets did.

For the CD8 naive samples, CD45RO-negative cells were positively selected for CCR7, yielding a CD45RA+CCR7+ population from which TemRA cells were excluded. Healthy HIV-negative adults with no recently reported acute infections or vaccinations were included as donors. Every donor was a Caucasian adult living in Nashville, Tennessee, USA. Blood was collected by leukapheresis, and PBMCs were isolated by Ficoll-Histopaque density gradient centrifugation and then cryopreserved in liquid nitrogen vapor phase. Analytical flow cytometry was used to check the purity and quantity of each magnetically sorted T cell population. Genomic DNA was isolated from every sorted fraction and measured by UV absorbance on a Nanodrop 2000c. TCR CDR3 regions were amplified from genomic DNA by multiplex PCR using the deep immunoSEQ assay. Extracted genomic DNA from each cell subset was spread evenly across all wells of several immunoSEQ 96-well plates, with each plate serving as a replicate. For sorted subsets, approximately 210 ng genomic DNA, equal to some 28,000 T cell genomes, was loaded into each replicate PCR. Purified libraries were quantified with a Qubit 3.0 fluorometer, sized on a Bioanalyzer 2100, and re-quantified with the KAPA Library Quantification kit. A separate single-read 150-cycle Illumina NextSeq 550 flow cell was used to sequence each immunoSEQ 96-well plate. The paper's processing steps were these. The immunoSEQ output contained only junctional sequences without quality scores, so filtering could not match that applied to full-length reads. Sequences were annotated with PyIR, a Python wrapper for IgBLAST v1.9, using IMGT germline references to assign V/J genes and CDR3. Reads were removed for weak V/J assignments (E-value above 1e-6), missing CDR3, stop codons, out-of-frame junctions, or ambiguous translated residues. V3J clonotypes were defined as sequences sharing the same inferred V gene, J gene, and CDR3 amino acid sequence. Percentage overlap between repertoires was computed as shared unique clonotypes divided by the size of the smaller repertoire. Three approaches were used to assess repertoire richness: RTK rarefaction, the Chao1 estimator, and Recon v2.1 estimates of unobserved clonotypes. Generation probabilities were computed with OLGA for all TCRbeta clonotypes obtained by the gDNA method from several donors. TCRdb provides this immuneACCESS table in a form limited to in-frame rearrangements. Some clones are lacking; in checked studies, under half of them reflect an unresolved V gene, and why the rest are absent is not known. That table is the source of V, J and clone size, and D and trimming were worked out from the DNA. For this sample there are around 2.1 million clones; around 93% appear just once. The ten largest clones add up to about 1.5% of the sample.

Trimming removed 5 bases from V and 1 base from J, leaving 14 bases between the germline ends. Spanning cysteine to phenylalanine, the CDR3 consists of 15 amino acids. Left in the record is the CDR3 DNA by itself, 45 bases read in frame from the first base. Per the germline V gene, SGHAT is the CDR1 and FQNNGV is the CDR2. The sequencing input was naive CD8+ T cells from PBMCs. This sample's cell subset or site label indicates: CD45RA+CCR7+. The V gene is TRBV11-2 and the J gene is TRBJ1-1; tentative D gene TRBD1, with 6 bases matching. The TCR was taken from a man between 18 and 29 years old in good health. Some clones in this sample may be carry-over from other donors' samples. The CDR3 corresponds to CASSPSGQWNTEAFF. The DNA reads TGTGCCAGCAGCCCGAGCGGACAGTGGAACACTGAAGCTTTCTTT.